This entry lists 26 T cell receptor beta chains sequenced from one sample in a study of T cell repertoires in cytomegalovirus infection. Their specific antigens are unknown. TCRdb itself ran the reads through MiXCR, one entry per CDR3 protein. The sample records about 920,000 distinct CDR3 sequences, about 33% being singletons. This specimen was cultured CD8+ T cells from PBMCs, taken from culture after CMV antigen stimulation. These receptors came from a human donor in good health (CMV status not recorded). Some clones in this sample may be carry-over from other donors' samples.

This clonotype showed up just a few times. The chain joins TRBV27 to TRBJ1-3; D unresolved. This CDR3 has 11 residues. V lost 11 bases and J 4 bases, leaving 9 bases between the germline ends. Germline CDR1 and CDR2: MNHEY and SMNVEV (reference sequence). The CDR3 is CAVVSGNTIYF. In nucleotides, the CDR3 is TGTGCCGTGGTATCCGGAAACACCATATATTTT.

As to this clonotype: A much larger clonotype is one base distant, so this may be a read error. The J gene is TRBJ2-1, the V gene TRBV7-6; perhaps D is TRBD1 or TRBD2 (5 bases each). In germline, CDR1 is SGHVS, CDR2 FNYEAQ. The CDR3 runs to 16 residues. The DNA of the CDR3 is TGTGTCAGCAGCAATTATCCGGGACCCAGCTACAATGAGCAGTTCTTC. This encodes CVSSNYPGPSYNEQFF. Using reference TRBV7-6 and TRBJ2-1 for the parts outside the CDR3, the full variable domain is GAGVSQSPRYKVTKRGQDVALRCDPISGHVSLYWYRQALGQGPEFLTYFNYEAQQDKSGLPNDRFSAERPEGSISTLTIQRTEQRDSAMYRCVSSNYPGPSYNEQFFGPGTRLTVL.

At least ten counts were recorded for this clonotype. The J gene is TRBJ2-7, the V gene TRBV7-4, with TRBD2 matching 7 bases. This CDR3 has 16 residues. Germline V gives CDR1 SGHVT, CDR2 SQSDAQ. Trimming took 6 bases from V and 1 from J; bases not matched to a gene: 12. The CDR3: CASSGIRDYPSYEQYV. The CDR3 region has the DNA TGTGCCAGCAGTGGTATCCGGGACTACCCGTCCTACGAGCAGTACGTC.

V usage is TRBV14 and J usage is TRBJ2-5; 7 bases line up with TRBD2. The CDR3 loop spans 13 amino acids. Germline assignment: CDR1 SGHDN and CDR2 FVKESK. V shed 3 bases and J 5 bases; nucleotides not matched to a gene: 3. CDR3: CASSQPLAETQYF. The DNA of the CDR3 is TGTGCCAGCAGCCAGCCACTAGCGGAGACCCAGTACTTC.

This clonotype appeared once. A read error may explain this, as a much larger clone is one base away. V gene TRBV4-2 combines with J gene TRBJ1-2; maybe TRBD1 (6 bases). Germline CDR1 LGHNA, CDR2 YNFKEQ. The CDR3 sequence is 18 residues long. Trimming took 2 bases from V and 5 from J, leaving 24 bases between them. The CDR3 reads CASSQKSAPGVGAYGYTF. The CDR3 region has the DNA TGTGCCAGCAGCCAAAAATCGGCTCCAGGGGTCGGGGCTTATGGCTACACCTTC.

The chain is built from TRBV6-5 and TRBJ1-4; D unclear. The V end lost 2 bases, the J end lost 16 bases, and 17 bases lay between the germline ends. This CDR3 is built from 13 residues. CDR1 and CDR2 (germline): MNHEY, SVGAGI. DNA for the CDR3: TGTGCCAGCAGTTACCCAAGGGAGGAATACGGGTTTTTT. Protein product: CASSYPREEYGFF.

This clonotype occurred a few times. The CDR3: CASTGGDAKNIQYF. In nucleotides, the CDR3 is TGTGCCAGTACGGGAGGGGACGCCAAAAACATTCAGTACTTC. The V and J genes are TRBV19 and TRBJ2-4, with TRBD2 matching 8 bases. This CDR3 is 14 amino acids long. Germline V gene lookup returns CDR1 LNHDA and CDR2 SQIVND (reference sequence). V was pared by 7 bases and J by 1 base, with 3 bases of the junction left unmatched.

This clonotype was seen a few times. The chain is built from TRBV6-6 and TRBJ2-3; a weak D match, TRBD1 (5 bases). Germline loops: CDR1 MNHNY, CDR2 SVGAGI (reference sequence). V lost 7 bases to trimming and J lost 3 bases, with 14 bases between them. The length of the CDR3 is 14 residues. Here the CDR3 reads CASTHWQGTDTQYF. CDR3 nucleotides: TGTGCCAGCACTCACTGGCAGGGAACAGATACGCAGTATTTT.

This chain uses TRBV27 with TRBJ2-2; no clear D. The CDR3 totals 15 residues. Germline assignment: CDR1 MNHEY and CDR2 SMNVEV (reference sequence). The V gene lost 1 base and the J gene lost 2 bases, with 8 bases spanning the gap. The CDR3 nucleotides are TGTGCCAGCAGTTTATTCGGCTTAAACACCGGGGAGCTGTTTTTT. It codes for CASSLFGLNTGELFF.

This clonotype was detected a few times. This chain uses TRBV7-9 with TRBJ2-7; TRBD1 aligns across 12 bases. Per germline, CDR1 SEHNR and CDR2 FQNEAQ (reference sequence). The junction had 7 bases not matched to a gene; V was cut back by 3 bases and J by 7 bases. The CDR3 has 15 residues. The CDR3, as DNA: TGTGCCAGCAGCTTCCGGGACAGGGGGCCGGGGGAGCAGTACTTC. This gives the protein CASSFRDRGPGEQYF.

This clonotype was found many times. The chain couples TRBV7-2 to TRBJ2-2; the D call may be TRBD1 or TRBD2 (5 bases each). Germline-derived CDR1 and CDR2 are SGHTA and FQGNSA. Trimming removed 6 bases at V and 0 bases at J, with 11 bases between. The CDR3 covers 15 residues. The CDR3 bases are TGTGCCAGCAGGGGGACGGTAACGAACACCGGGGAGCTGTTTTTT. Protein sequence: CASRGTVTNTGELFF.

This clonotype was observed many times. The chain recombines TRBV7-6 with TRBJ1-2; D call uncertain. In germline, CDR1 is SGHVS, CDR2 FNYEAQ. The CDR3 totals 16 residues. V lost 3 bases to trimming and J lost 2 bases, with 16 bases between them. The CDR3 sequence: CASSLSPDGRNYGYTF. The CDR3, as DNA: TGTGCCAGCAGCTTGTCCCCCGATGGCAGAAACTATGGCTACACCTTC. Full variable domain (missing parts from reference TRBV7-6 and TRBJ1-2): GAGVSQSPRYKVTKRGQDVALRCDPISGHVSLYWYRQALGQGPEFLTYFNYEAQQDKSGLPNDRFSAERPEGSISTLTIQRTEQRDSAMYRCASSLSPDGRNYGYTFGSGTRLTVV.

This clonotype was detected only a few times. The chain combines TRBV6-1 with TRBJ2-1; no clear D gene. Germline CDR1 MNHNS, CDR2 SASEGT. Trimming stripped 8 bases from V and 6 bases from J, with 20 bases between. The CDR3 has 15 amino acids. CDR3 sequence: CASGPIRGPGNEQFF. The CDR3 nucleotides read TGTGCCAGCGGACCGATAAGAGGTCCTGGCAATGAGCAGTTCTTC.

The genes are TRBV4-1 and TRBJ2-7, with 8 bases identical to TRBD2. Germline V gene lookup returns CDR1 MGHRA and CDR2 YSYEKL. The CDR3 has 15 amino acids. Unmatched junction bases numbered 9, after V lost 3 bases and J lost 5 bases. The CDR3 loop is CASSHLGGGNDEQYF. CDR3 sequence (DNA): TGCGCCAGCAGCCATCTCGGGGGGGGAAACGACGAGCAGTACTTC.

This clonotype was seen a handful of times. The chain uses TRBV7-9 and TRBJ2-2; 8 bases map to TRBD2. Germline trimming cut 4 bases from V and 10 bases from J; bases unmatched to any gene: 8. Germline CDR1 is SEHNR and CDR2 is FQNEAQ (reference sequence). The CDR3 spans 14 residues. CDR3 bases: TGTGCCAGCAGCTCATACACGCGGGAGGAGGAGCTGTTTTTT. Its protein is CASSSYTREEELFF.

This clonotype was observed a few times. This chain uses TRBV12-5 with TRBJ2-5; 8 nucleotides align to TRBD1. The CDR3 spans 15 residues. V shed 6 bases and J 4 bases; nucleotides not matched to a gene: 10. The V gene's germline CDR1 is LGHNT and CDR2 FRNRAP. The CDR3 coding sequence is TGTGCTAGTGGCCTCTGGACAGGGCCGGGAGAGACCCAGTACTTC. Amino acids: CASGLWTGPGETQYF.

This clonotype showed up just a few times. The rearrangement joins TRBV19 to TRBJ2-2; D might be TRBD1 (7 bases). Germline CDR1 reads LNHDA; CDR2 reads SQIVND (reference sequence). The CDR3 extends over 14 amino acids. The V end was cut by 7 bases, the J end by 8 bases, with 17 bases between. The CDR3 loop reads CASTPGGIPGELFF. The CDR3 bases are TGTGCCAGTACCCCAGGGGGGATTCCGGGGGAGCTGTTTTTT.

In regard to this clonotype: One base away lies a much larger clone, so this may be a sequencing read error. The V and J genes are TRBV7-8 and TRBJ2-2; D remains unclear. CDR3 length: 14 amino acids. Germline CDR1 reads SGHVS; CDR2 reads FQNEAQ. Trimming shortened V by 10 bases and J by 5 bases, and 17 bases separated the two germline ends. The CDR3 region is CANSNPAVTGELFF. The CDR3 DNA reads TGTGCCAACAGTAATCCGGCCGTAACCGGGGAGCTGTTTTTT.

V gene TRBV7-9 combines with J gene TRBJ2-3; 7 nucleotides match TRBD2. The CDR3 spans 16 residues. From germline, CDR1 is SEHNR and CDR2 FQNEAQ (reference sequence). V lost 1 base to trimming and J lost 2 bases; unmatched junction nucleotides: 6. The CDR3 bases are TGTGCCAGCAGCTTAGTGCGGGAGCTTGTCACAGATACGCAGTATTTT. This codes for CASSLVRELVTDTQYF.

V and J are TRBV18 and TRBJ2-7, with D maybe TRBD2 (5 bases). Trimming cost V 0 bases and J 4 bases, with 10 bases left between them. Germline V gene data show CDR1 as KGHSH and CDR2 as LQKENI. The CDR3 loop spans 14 amino acids. The CDR3 protein is CASSPPQEEYEQYF. The DNA of the CDR3 is TGTGCCAGCTCACCACCCCAGGAGGAGTACGAGCAGTACTTC.

The rearrangement joins TRBV10-3 to TRBJ1-1; D is ambiguous. V lost 4 bases to trimming and J lost 3 bases, with 9 bases between them. The CDR3 is made up of 13 amino acids. Germline V gene lookup returns CDR1 ENHRY and CDR2 SYGVKD. In DNA, the CDR3 is TGTGCCATCAGTGGCGGAGTGTACACTGAAGCTTTCTTT. This encodes CAISGGVYTEAFF.

This chain uses TRBV27 with TRBJ1-3, with TRBD1 matching 10 bases. CDR1 and CDR2 from the germline V gene are MNHEY and SMNVEV (reference sequence). The junction had 9 bases not matched to a gene; V was cut back by 3 bases and J by 1 base. CDR3 length equals 18 residues. This chain's CDR3 is CASSFLGQGRHSGNTIYF. In nucleotides, the CDR3 is TGTGCCAGCAGTTTTTTGGGACAGGGGAGGCATTCTGGAAACACCATATATTTT.

This rearrangement joins TRBV7-9 to TRBJ2-1; D is uncertain. Germline V gene sequence: CDR1 SEHNR, CDR2 FQNEAQ (reference sequence). The CDR3 covers 13 residues. Deletions cut 5 bases from V and 6 bases from J, with 11 bases between. CDR3 nucleotide sequence: TGTGCCAGCAGCCCCGGCACCCCCAATGAGCAGTTCTTC. Encoded protein: CASSPGTPNEQFF.

The chain recombines TRBV20-1 with TRBJ2-7, with TRBD2 matching 9 bases. The CDR3 runs to 14 residues. Germline CDR1 reads DFQATT; CDR2 reads SNEGSKA (reference sequence). The J segment lost 2 bases and the V segment lost 5 bases, leaving 7 bases of the junction unmatched. The CDR3 coding sequence is TGCAGTGCTGGTGCCGGGACTAGCCCCTACGAGCAGTACTTC. Translation: CSAGAGTSPYEQYF.

The chain uses TRBV15 and TRBJ1-2, with 10 bases that match TRBD1. There are 16 residues in the CDR3. J gave up 3 bases and V 3 bases, and 7 bases lay outside the gene matches. Germline V lookup: CDR1 LNHNV, CDR2 YYDKDF (reference sequence). This CDR3 reads CATSSLDRGNYYGYTF. The CDR3 DNA follows: TGTGCCACCAGCAGTTTGGACAGGGGGAACTACTATGGCTACACCTTC.

This chain links TRBV4-1 with TRBJ2-5; the D is unclear. This CDR3 spans 15 amino acids. Germline V gene data show CDR1 as MGHRA and CDR2 as YSYEKL. V was pared by 8 bases and J by 1 base, with 17 bases between. Here the CDR3 reads CASRYHFQAQETQYF. DNA of the CDR3: TGCGCCAGCCGCTACCATTTTCAGGCCCAAGAGACCCAGTACTTC.